Each of the 24 T cell receptor beta chains below was sequenced from the same sample in a study of blood T cells in healthy people across ages. Through a sample-barcoded 5' primer and a J-beta primer mix, a second PCR was run for roughly 6 to 11 cycles. One entry per CDR3 protein results from TCRdb running MiXCR on the 5' RACE reads. The repertoire consists of roughly 550,000 distinct CDR3 sequences, with nearly 25% occurring once and the leading ten covering 8.7%. These same records also appear under a second study, on T cells of mothers and their children.

The sequencing input was blood. These receptors all come from a boy younger than 18 in good health.

This chain connects TRBV4-1 to TRBJ2-1; D possibly matches TRBD1 or TRBD2 (6 bases each). With 4 bases removed from V and 6 bases from J, the gap between germline ends came to 10 bases. The germline gives CDR1 MGHRA, CDR2 YSYEKL. The CDR3 is made up of 13 amino acids. In DNA form, the CDR3 reads TGCGCCAGCAGCCGAGGAGGGGGCAATGAGCAGTTCTTC. This codes for CASSRGGGNEQFF.

This sequence joins TRBV7-9 and TRBJ2-7; D unclear. Germline V gives CDR1 SEHNR, CDR2 FQNEAQ (reference sequence). The V gene lost 3 bases and the J gene lost 3 bases, with 12 bases spanning the gap. This CDR3 is 14 amino acids long. CDR3 bases: TGTGCCAGCAGCTTCGATCTAGGTGGCTACGAGCAGTACTTC. Its protein is CASSFDLGGYEQYF.

This clonotype was observed a few times. Sequence at one end of the junction differs from germline and may be a read error. The gene calls are TRBV4-3 and TRBJ2-7; D is ambiguous. Germline loops: CDR1 LGHNA, CDR2 YSLEER. The CDR3 consists of 17 residues. CDR3 loop: CASSQDRVGRTSHERYF. The CDR3 bases are TGCGCCAGCAGCCAAGATCGTGTTGGCAGAACCAGCCACGAGCGGTACTTC.

This clonotype occurred a few times. This chain links TRBV2 with TRBJ2-1; 12 bases align to TRBD2. Per the germline V gene, CDR1 is SNHLY and CDR2 is FYNNEI. The CDR3 runs 15 residues. The J segment lost 8 bases and the V segment lost 3 bases, leaving 5 bases of the junction unmatched. The CDR3, as DNA: TGTGCCAGCAGTGAGACTAGCGGGAGCTTAGATGAGCAGTTCTTC. As protein: CASSETSGSLDEQFF.

The rearrangement links TRBV10-3 to TRBJ2-1; 8 nucleotides line up with TRBD1. Per germline, CDR1 ENHRY and CDR2 SYGVKD. Losses at the gene ends were 3 bases for V and 4 bases for J; bases not matched to a gene: 5. This CDR3 has 15 residues. CDR3 in amino acids: CAISDRGHEYNEQFF. As DNA, the CDR3 is TGTGCCATCAGTGACAGGGGGCATGAGTACAATGAGCAGTTCTTC.

The chain joins TRBV28 to TRBJ2-5, with TRBD1 identical over 8 bases. Germline V CDR1 and CDR2: MDHEN, SYDVKM. CDR3 size: 16 residues. J was trimmed by 3 bases and V by 5 bases; bases with no gene match: 11. The CDR3: CASSLGQGLQEETQYF. CDR3 bases: TGTGCCAGCAGTCTAGGACAGGGCTTACAAGAAGAGACCCAGTACTTC. Variable domain in full (rest from reference TRBV28 and TRBJ2-5): DVKVTQSSRYLVKRTGEKVFLECVQDMDHENMFWYRQDPGLGLRLIYFSYDVKMKEKGDIPEGYSVSREKKERFSLILESASTNQTSMYLCASSLGQGLQEETQYFGPGTRLLVL.

This clonotype was counted only a few times. The V call is TRBV11-2, the J call TRBJ1-1, with 8 bases that match TRBD1. J was trimmed by 5 bases and V by 5 bases; bases with no gene match: 10. The CDR3 has 15 residues. CDR1 and CDR2 (germline): SGHAT, FQNNGV. The CDR3 here is CASSRGQGARTEAFF. The CDR3 DNA reads TGTGCCAGCAGCCGGGGGCAGGGGGCGAGGACTGAAGCTTTCTTT.

The rearrangement uses TRBV7-3 and TRBJ2-1; D perhaps matches TRBD2 (6 bases). Germline CDR1 is SGHTA and CDR2 is FQGTGA. The CDR3 runs to 15 residues. Trimming removed 5 bases from V and 3 bases from J, with 14 bases in between. CDR3 loop: CASSRRRENYNEQFF. CDR3 coding DNA: TGTGCCAGCAGCCGGAGGCGGGAAAACTACAATGAGCAGTTCTTC. The full variable domain, with the rest looked up from reference TRBV7-3 and TRBJ2-1, is GAGVSQTPSNKVTEKGKYVELRCDPISGHTALYWYRQSLGQGPEFLIYFQGTGAADDSGLPNDRFFAVRPEGSVSTLKIQRTERGDSAVYLCASSRRRENYNEQFFGPGTRLTVL.

The V gene is TRBV19, the J gene TRBJ2-1; TRBD2 matches at 9 bases. Germline V CDR1 and CDR2: LNHDA, SQIVND (reference sequence). The V segment lost 9 bases and the J segment 7 bases; nucleotides outside the gene matches: 31. CDR3 size: 21 residues. The CDR3 nucleotides are TGTGCCAGCCAACCCGACCGCTTCCTAGCGGGGACACCTGGGGGCTCAAATGAGCAGTTCTTC. The encoded protein is CASQPDRFLAGTPGGSNEQFF.

J is TRBJ2-7 and V is TRBV27; D uncertain. Germline-derived CDR1 and CDR2 are MNHEY and SMNVEV (reference sequence). Trimming removed 5 bases from V and 6 bases from J, with 14 bases in between. The CDR3 is 13 amino acids. The CDR3 is CASSPGRFGEQYF. The CDR3 region has the DNA TGTGCCAGCAGTCCTGGACGGTTCGGCGAGCAGTACTTC.

This chain uses TRBV2 with TRBJ2-3; 9 bases map to TRBD2. V was clipped by 2 bases and J by 4 bases; unmatched bases: 4. CDR1 SNHLY and CDR2 FYNNEI come from the germline V gene. CDR3 length equals 15 residues. DNA for the CDR3: TGTGCCAGCAGTGAAATAGCGGGAGCGGCAGATACGCAGTATTTT. It specifies CASSEIAGAADTQYF.

The count of this clonotype is one. Lacking the conserved final phenylalanine or tryptophan, this CDR3 likely reflects a read error. CDR3 protein: CSSSGNEQFS. The CDR3 DNA follows: TGCAGTTCTAGCGGCAATGAGCAGTTCTCC. The chain joins TRBV20-1 to TRBJ2-5; 7 bases are a match to TRBD2. The J call may be incorrect, as the DNA end agrees better with TRBJ2-1. The CDR3 covers 10 residues. Germline CDR1 is DFQATT and CDR2 is SNEGSKA (reference sequence).

This clonotype was counted a few times. At one of its ends the junction is not consistent with the germline gene, which may arise from a read error. The chain uses TRBV7-3 and TRBJ2-1, with TRBD2 matching over 10 bases. The end of the DNA aligns better with TRBJ2-7, so the J call may be wrong. Per germline, CDR1 SGHTA and CDR2 FQGTGA. The CDR3 totals 16 residues. CDR3 residues: CASSLTVASGSYEQYF. CDR3 bases: TGTGCCAGCAGCCTAACCGTGGCTAGCGGGAGCTACGAGCAGTACTTC.

Notes on this clonotype: The junction departs from germline at one end; a sequencing error may be responsible. The V call is TRBV5-1, the J call TRBJ2-5; D remains unclear. The CDR3 extends over 13 amino acids. Germline loops: CDR1 SGHRS, CDR2 YFSETQ. CDR3 DNA sequence: TGCGCCAGCAGCTCCCTGTACCAAGAGACCCGGTACTTC. This gives the protein CASSSLYQETRYF.

The gene calls are TRBV10-3 and TRBJ1-2; D is possibly TRBD1 (5 bases). This CDR3 has 16 residues. V dropped 3 bases and J dropped 5 bases, with 19 bases sitting between them. The germline V gene has CDR1 ENHRY and CDR2 SYGVKD. CDR3 protein: CAISDPTNDSGYGYTF. CDR3 DNA sequence: TGTGCCATCAGTGACCCGACCAATGACAGTGGATATGGCTACACCTTC.

The sample holds a few counts of this clonotype. This sequence joins TRBV9 and TRBJ1-6; 7 nucleotides match TRBD1. J was trimmed by 7 bases and V by 3 bases; bases with no gene match: 10. Germline V CDR1 and CDR2: SGDLS, YYNGEE. The CDR3 is 16 amino acids. CDR3 region: CASSGRPDRVNSPLHF. The CDR3 region has the DNA TGTGCCAGCAGCGGAAGACCCGACAGGGTAAATTCACCCCTCCACTTT.

The chain combines TRBV27 with TRBJ2-7; TRBD1 is a possible D gene (6 bases). TRBJ2-5 explains the end of the DNA better; the J call may be wrong. Germline loops: CDR1 MNHEY, CDR2 SMNVEV (reference sequence). This CDR3 contains 17 residues. CDR3 nucleotide sequence: TGTGCCAGCAGTTTATACCCGGGACATCTTATGGGAGAGACCCAGTACTTC. Protein product: CASSLYPGHLMGETQYF.

This rearrangement joins TRBV20-1 to TRBJ2-5; the D gene is possibly TRBD2 (5 bases). The length of the CDR3 is 12 residues. Trimming removed 0 bases from V and 6 bases from J, with 8 bases in between. Looked up from germline, CDR1 is DFQATT and CDR2 is SNEGSKA (reference sequence). CDR3 DNA sequence: TGCAGTGCTAGAGACCCTAGCCAGACCCAGTACTTC. Translating it yields CSARDPSQTQYF.

V usage is TRBV9 and J usage is TRBJ2-2, with D perhaps matching TRBD2 (5 bases). V shed 0 bases and J shed 0 bases, with 9 bases lying between them. Germline V gives CDR1 SGDLS, CDR2 YYNGEE. The CDR3 runs to 16 residues. Here the CDR3 DNA reads TGTGCCAGCAGCGTAGGGGGAGAGCCGAACACCGGGGAGCTGTTTTTT. Translating it yields CASSVGGEPNTGELFF.

This clonotype has a handful of counts. This chain connects TRBV4-3 to TRBJ2-3, with D perhaps TRBD2 (6 bases). Trimming cost V 2 bases and J 0 bases, with 12 bases left between them. The CDR3 loop spans 16 amino acids. CDR1 LGHNA and CDR2 YSLEER come from the germline V gene. The CDR3 DNA reads as TGCGCCAGCAGCCAATATTTACGGGAGAGCACAGATACGCAGTATTTT. Translating it yields CASSQYLRESTDTQYF.

In its sample, this clonotype was seen a few times. An end of the junction does not agree with germline; a read error may underlie this. V and J are TRBV6-5 and TRBJ1-3, with no clear D. Germline V gene sequence: CDR1 MNHEY, CDR2 SVGAGI. The CDR3 runs 16 residues. The CDR3 spells CASSYSEGPSGDTIYF. CDR3 nucleotides: TGTGCCAGCAGTTACTCGGAGGGCCCCTCTGGAGACACCATATATTTT.

The rearrangement links TRBV15 to TRBJ1-4; unclear D gene. Germline V gives CDR1 LNHNV, CDR2 YYDKDF (reference sequence). The ends were cut back, 0 bases at V and 5 bases at J, with 13 bases in the middle. The CDR3 length is 16 residues. The CDR3 sequence is CATSRDRAELNEKLFF. Written as DNA, the CDR3 is TGTGCCACCAGCAGAGATCGGGCAGAGCTAAATGAAAAACTGTTTTTT.

The table lists this clonotype with a few counts. V gene TRBV10-3 combines with J gene TRBJ2-5, with 12 bases matching TRBD1. Trimming removed 0 bases from V and 5 bases from J; junction bases left unmatched: 7. This CDR3 has 17 residues. In germline, CDR1 is ENHRY, CDR2 SYGVKD. The CDR3 DNA is TGTGCCATCAGTGAGTCCCCGGGACAGGGGGCTCGTGAGACCCAGTACTTC. Its translation is CAISESPGQGARETQYF.

The rearrangement links TRBV7-8 to TRBJ2-1, with 16 bases lining up with TRBD2. With V trimmed by 1 base and J by 7 bases, 7 bases remained unmatched. The CDR3 covers 18 residues. Germline-derived CDR1 and CDR2 are SGHVS and FQNEAQ. The CDR3 loop reads CASSLVGTSGRGRNEQFF. The CDR3 DNA follows: TGTGCCAGCAGCTTAGTCGGGACTAGCGGGAGGGGAAGAAATGAGCAGTTCTTC.